The 32 T cell receptor beta chains presented below share a single source sample, sequenced in a study of blood T cell repertoires in COVID-19. Sequencing was performed with immunoSEQ multiplex PCR; in TCRdb, only in-frame clones are kept and a portion is missing. The sample has a few hundred thousand clones, approximately 88% seen once. Sequenced sample: peripheral blood. These receptors came from a human donor in a cohort sampled during active COVID-19.

V usage is TRBV27 and J usage is TRBJ2-7; perhaps TRBD2 as D (6 bases). The CDR3 loop spans 14 amino acids. V was clipped by 2 bases and J by 3 bases, with 11 bases between them. Germline V CDR1 and CDR2: MNHEY, SMNVEV (reference sequence). The CDR3, as DNA: TGTGCCAGCAGTTTAGTCCGGGGGAGCTACGAGCAGTACTTC. Translated, it gives CASSLVRGSYEQYF.

The chain is built from TRBV7-9 and TRBJ1-4; D ambiguous. V lost 5 bases to trimming and J lost 6 bases, with 16 bases between them. Germline CDR1 is SEHNR and CDR2 is FQNEAQ (reference sequence). There are 15 residues in the CDR3. CDR3 in amino acids: CASSRGEVIDEKLFF. The CDR3 bases are TGTGCCAGCAGCCGCGGCGAAGTTATCGATGAAAAACTGTTTTTT.

The chain uses TRBV6-2 or TRBV6-3 and TRBJ1-1; TRBD1 matches 8 bases. The CDR3 has 16 residues. V lost 3 bases and J lost 7; bases outside the gene matches: 13. Germline V gene sequence: CDR1 MNHEY, CDR2 SVGEGT. CDR3 DNA: TGTGCCAGCAGTTATGGACAGGGACCCCTCCCCGGTGAAGCTTTCTTT. Its translation: CASSYGQGPLPGEAFF.

The chain is built from TRBV28 and TRBJ2-7; D is unclear. Trimming stripped 7 bases from V and 6 bases from J, with 13 bases between. The CDR3 is 12 residues long. The germline CDR1 and CDR2 sequences are MDHEN and SYDVKM. For the CDR3, the DNA is TGTGCCAGCAACCGGAGTCCCAGCGAGCAGTACTTC. Its translation is CASNRSPSEQYF.

Points on this clone: The same CDR3 arises from other DNA sequences in this sample as well. Here the CDR3 DNA reads TGTGCCAGCAGCCAAGTTCCAGGCGGGGAGCAGTACTTC. This sequence encodes CASSQVPGGEQYF. This chain joins TRBV3-1 (or the pseudogene TRBV3-2) and TRBJ2-7; tentative D call: TRBD2 (5 bases). This CDR3 region has 13 residues. Trimming took 1 base from V and 7 from J, leaving 11 bases between them. Germline CDR1 is LGHDT and CDR2 is YNNKEL (reference sequence).

The chain uses TRBV6-1 and TRBJ2-7; 8 bases agree with TRBD1. The V segment lost 3 bases and the J segment 9 bases; nucleotides outside the gene matches: 13. CDR1 is MNHNS, CDR2 SASEGT, per germline. This CDR3 is 15 amino acids long. The CDR3 region is CASSESGTGRDWQYF. CDR3 sequence (DNA): TGTGCCAGCAGTGAGTCAGGGACAGGAAGGGATTGGCAGTACTTC.

This chain uses TRBV7-2 with TRBJ1-3; D gene ambiguous. CDR1 SGHTA and CDR2 FQGNSA come from the germline V gene. The V and J ends lost 4 bases and 3 bases respectively, with 7 bases between them. The CDR3 extends over 13 amino acids. DNA for the CDR3: TGTGCCAGCAGCTCCAACGGTGGAAACACCATATATTTT. Amino acid sequence: CASSSNGGNTIYF.

This chain links TRBV19 with TRBJ2-1; unclear D gene. Trimming removed 7 bases from V and 5 bases from J, with 12 bases in between. CDR1 and CDR2 (germline): LNHDA, SQIVND (reference sequence). The CDR3 has 13 residues. This chain's CDR3 is CASKSKSDNEQFF. CDR3 sequence (DNA): TGTGCCAGTAAGTCCAAGTCGGACAATGAGCAGTTCTTC.

The chain is built from TRBV12-3 or TRBV12-4 and TRBJ1-1; TRBD1 is a possible D gene (6 bases). V shed 3 bases and J shed 8 bases, with 10 bases lying between them. The CDR3 runs 12 residues. In DNA, the CDR3 is TGTGCCAGCAGTTTTGGCGGGGGCGAAGCTTTCTTT. Protein sequence: CASSFGGGEAFF.

The chain has TRBV11-2 and TRBJ1-4; a possible D gene is TRBD1 (6 bases). The V end was cut by 3 bases, the J end by 9 bases, with 14 bases between. Germline V gene sequence: CDR1 SGHAT, CDR2 FQNNGV. CDR3 length equals 14 residues. DNA of the CDR3: TGTGCCAGCAGCTTGGGGGACACAGGGCAAAAACTGTTTTTT. This sequence encodes CASSLGDTGQKLFF.

This clone was seen a single time. The rearrangement uses TRBV12-3 or TRBV12-4 and TRBJ2-7; D gene ambiguous. This CDR3 is 11 amino acids long. Between the trimmed V and J ends, which lost 1 base and 7 bases, there was a span of 5 bases. In DNA form, the CDR3 reads TGTGCCAGCAGTTTAGGTAGAGAGCAGTACTTC. Translation gives CASSLGREQYF.

The chain employs TRBV7-9 and TRBJ1-4; TRBD1 matches 9 bases. The V gene's germline CDR1 is SEHNR and CDR2 FQNEAQ (reference sequence). V was pared by 2 bases and J by 8 bases, with 6 bases of the junction left unmatched. The CDR3 is made up of 15 amino acids. In nucleotides, the CDR3 is TGTGCCAGCAGCTTAAGGACAGGGGAAGGCGAAAAACTGTTTTTT. Translated: CASSLRTGEGEKLFF.

The rearrangement joins TRBV2 to TRBJ1-2; no definite D call. Germline V gives CDR1 SNHLY, CDR2 FYNNEI. Trimming left V 5 bases short and J 8 bases short, with 12 bases between. The CDR3 has 12 residues. In nucleotides, the CDR3 is TGTGCCAGCAGTCTAGACCGGGAAGGCTACACCTTC. This encodes CASSLDREGYTF.

The chain recombines TRBV6-2 or TRBV6-3 with TRBJ2-1, with 8 bases that match TRBD2. This CDR3 comprises 19 residues. Looked up from germline, CDR1 is MNHEY and CDR2 is SVGEGT. J lost 8 bases, V lost 2 bases, and 20 bases had no gene match. CDR3 nucleotides: TGTGCCAGCAGTTACCCAGTCCCCGGGTCCAGCGGGGGACGTTATGAGCAGTTCTTC. It yields the protein CASSYPVPGSSGGRYEQFF.

The J gene is TRBJ1-2, the V gene TRBV5-1; 7 positions match TRBD1. V gave up 0 bases and J gave up 5 bases; unmatched junction bases: 7. The CDR3 sequence is 15 residues long. The germline V gene has CDR1 SGHRS and CDR2 YFSETQ. The CDR3 sequence: CASSLGQGGVYGYTF. The DNA for the CDR3 is TGCGCCAGCAGCTTGGGTCAGGGGGGCGTATATGGCTACACCTTC. The whole variable domain, filled in from reference TRBV5-1 and TRBJ1-2, reads KAGVTQTPRYLIKTRGQQVTLSCSPISGHRSVSWYQQTPGQGLQFLFEYFSETQRNKGNFPGRFSGRQFSNSRSEMNVSTLELGDSALYLCASSLGQGGVYGYTFGSGTRLTVV.

This chain links TRBV6-5 with TRBJ1-4, with 8 bases lining up with TRBD1. This CDR3 has 15 amino acids. Looked up from germline, CDR1 is MNHEY and CDR2 is SVGAGI. With 6 bases clipped from V and 7 bases from J, the junction kept 10 bases outside the gene matches. Written as DNA, the CDR3 is TGTGCCAGCAGGGAGTCAGGGGGCCGAGGTGAAAAACTGTTTTTT. Protein product: CASRESGGRGEKLFF.

This rearrangement joins TRBV3-1 (or the pseudogene TRBV3-2) to TRBJ1-1; 9 nucleotides match TRBD1. V was clipped by 3 bases and J by 8 bases; unmatched bases: 7. The CDR3 length is 14 residues. Germline loops: CDR1 LGHDT, CDR2 YNNKEL (reference sequence). The CDR3 is CASSQDRGQSEAFF. CDR3 DNA sequence: TGTGCCAGCAGCCAGGACAGGGGACAATCCGAAGCTTTCTTT.

This clone is a singleton in its sample. V gene TRBV9 combines with J gene TRBJ1-1; 7 nucleotides agree with TRBD1. The CDR3 length is 14 residues. Losses at the gene ends were 0 bases for V and 6 bases for J; bases not matched to a gene: 5. Germline V gene sequence: CDR1 SGDLS, CDR2 YYNGEE. The CDR3 DNA sequence: TGTGCCAGCAGCGTAGTACCCCAGGGGGCTGAAGCTTTCTTT. This sequence encodes CASSVVPQGAEAFF.

This clone appeared once. V and J are TRBV27 and TRBJ2-1, with TRBD1 as a possible D gene (5 bases). The V end was cut by 0 bases, the J end by 8 bases, with 20 bases between. CDR3 size: 17 residues. Germline CDR1 reads MNHEY; CDR2 reads SMNVEV (reference sequence). Here the CDR3 reads CASSLSSLGPTTDEQFF. The CDR3 nucleotides are TGTGCCAGCAGTTTATCGAGTTTGGGGCCAACGACGGATGAGCAGTTCTTC.

This sequence joins TRBV9 and TRBJ2-2; tentative D call: TRBD2 (5 bases). Trimming pared 0 bases from V and 7 bases from J, leaving 13 bases between. This CDR3 has 15 amino acids. Germline CDR1 SGDLS, CDR2 YYNGEE. The CDR3 loop reads CASSVVGSVSGELFF. CDR3 bases: TGTGCCAGCAGCGTAGTGGGTAGCGTAAGCGGGGAGCTGTTTTTT.

The CDR3 DNA sequence: TGTGCCACCAAGCGGGGGAGCACAGATACGCAGTATTTT. As protein: CATKRGSTDTQYF. The genes are TRBV27 and TRBJ2-3, with 8 bases identical to TRBD2. Trimming cost V 10 bases and J 0 bases; bases outside gene matches: 3. CDR1 and CDR2 (germline): MNHEY, SMNVEV (reference sequence). The CDR3 runs 13 residues.

This clone was seen a few times. The chain uses TRBV4-1 and TRBJ1-1; TRBD1 is a possible D gene (5 bases). The CDR3 runs to 18 residues. V lost 2 bases, J lost 4 bases, and 23 bases lay in between. Germline V gene data show CDR1 as MGHRA and CDR2 as YSYEKL. The CDR3: CASSQRIGVRGMGTEAFF. The CDR3 coding sequence is TGCGCCAGCAGCCAACGAATCGGCGTAAGGGGTATGGGCACTGAAGCTTTCTTT.

The genes are TRBV6-5 and TRBJ2-7, with TRBD1 identical over 9 bases. The V gene's germline CDR1 is MNHEY and CDR2 SVGAGI. There are 15 residues in the CDR3. Trimming took 7 bases from V and 2 from J; bases not matched to a gene: 9. The CDR3 DNA is TGTGCCAGCACCCTAATCCGGGACAGGGCCTACGAGCAGTACTTC. Its translation is CASTLIRDRAYEQYF.

The rearrangement uses TRBV6-5 and TRBJ2-1, with D maybe TRBD2 (6 bases). The germline V and J ends were trimmed by 5 bases and 6 bases, with 14 bases remaining between them. Germline V gene lookup returns CDR1 MNHEY and CDR2 SVGAGI. This CDR3 region has 14 residues. The CDR3 DNA follows: TGTGCCAGCAGTCCCCGGGGGTGGGGCAATGAGCAGTTCTTC. It specifies CASSPRGWGNEQFF.

The chain combines TRBV27 with TRBJ2-1; the match to TRBD1 covers 8 bases. Unmatched junction bases numbered 25, after V lost 10 bases and J lost 8 bases. The CDR3 sequence is 18 residues long. The germline gives CDR1 MNHEY, CDR2 SMNVEV (reference sequence). Here the CDR3 DNA reads TGTGCCACGCGAAGGTCAGGGGGCTTGTCGCGCCTCCGGGATGAGCAGTTCTTC. The encoded protein is CATRRSGGLSRLRDEQFF.

This chain uses TRBV10-3 with TRBJ2-7; no clear D. The CDR3 is 14 amino acids. V was cut by 2 bases and J by 7 bases, with 15 bases left in between. Per the germline V gene, CDR1 is ENHRY and CDR2 is SYGVKD. CDR3 sequence: CAISEPPAPREQYF. The CDR3 DNA reads TGTGCCATCAGTGAGCCCCCGGCCCCGAGGGAGCAGTACTTC.

This chain links TRBV4-2 with TRBJ1-2; D is undetermined. The germline V and J ends were trimmed by 0 bases and 4 bases, with 15 bases remaining between them. CDR1 and CDR2 (germline): LGHNA, YNFKEQ. The CDR3 spans 16 residues. As DNA, the CDR3 is TGTGCCAGCAGCCAAGATCTCGCCGACATTGGCTATGGCTACACCTTC. Its translation is CASSQDLADIGYGYTF.

This chain joins TRBV6-5 and TRBJ1-5; TRBD1 aligns across 8 bases. The CDR3 has 15 residues. With 0 bases clipped from V and 6 bases from J, the junction kept 4 bases outside the gene matches. Germline values: CDR1 MNHEY, CDR2 SVGAGI. The CDR3 DNA follows: TGTGCCAGCAGTTACTCGTACAGGGGGGGTCAGCCCCAGCATTTT. Its translation is CASSYSYRGGQPQHF.

The V call is TRBV6-6, the J call TRBJ2-7, with 7 bases identical to TRBD1. J was trimmed by 10 bases and V by 5 bases; bases with no gene match: 14. CDR3 length equals 14 residues. The V gene's germline CDR1 is MNHNY and CDR2 SVGAGI (reference sequence). The CDR3 is CASSPAGTETKQYF. The CDR3 DNA sequence: TGTGCCAGCAGTCCCGCCGGGACAGAAACTAAACAGTACTTC.

The J gene is TRBJ1-2, the V gene TRBV3-1 (or the pseudogene TRBV3-2); a weak D match, TRBD1 (5 bases). Germline CDR1 and CDR2: LGHDT and YNNKEL (reference sequence). This CDR3 comprises 13 residues. The V end was cut by 1 base, the J end by 4 bases, with 7 bases between. CDR3 region: CASSQGGGYGYTF. Here the CDR3 DNA reads TGTGCCAGCAGCCAAGGGGGCGGCTATGGCTACACCTTC.

The V call is TRBV10-1, the J call TRBJ2-3; TRBD2 agrees at 9 bases. The germline V gene has CDR1 WNHNN and CDR2 SYGVQD (reference sequence). Trimming took 4 bases from V and 2 from J; bases not matched to a gene: 13. CDR3 length: 18 amino acids. The CDR3: CASSVTPKTSGLTDTQYF. The CDR3 nucleotides are TGCGCCAGCAGTGTAACACCAAAGACTAGCGGACTCACAGATACGCAGTATTTT.

This chain connects TRBV5-1 to TRBJ2-3; 10 nucleotides match TRBD2. Unmatched junction bases numbered 10, after V lost 4 bases and J lost 2 bases. Germline V gives CDR1 SGHRS, CDR2 YFSETQ. CDR3 size: 17 residues. The CDR3 protein is CASSAPLAGDNTDTQYF. Here the CDR3 DNA reads TGCGCCAGCAGCGCCCCCCTAGCGGGGGACAACACAGATACGCAGTATTTT.